This T cell receptor beta chain was sequenced for a study of blood T cell repertoires in COVID-19. Whole-study context: T cells, B-cell-depleted T cells, or PBMCs provided the cDNA or gDNA that served as material.

Those enrolled in Seattle joined during active infection and were followed longitudinally afterward. The repertoire was sequenced with immunoSEQ multiplex PCR; TCRdb's copy has only in-frame clones and lacks some. The table records some 170,000 clones, roughly four fifths of them present only once. Input material: peripheral blood. The receptor's source is a woman aged 40-49 years with COVID-19, enrolled during active disease.

This CDR3 reads CASSEMRVSSYEQYF. CDR3 coding DNA: TGTGCCAGCAGTGAAATGAGGGTTAGCTCCTACGAGCAGTACTTC. The V call is TRBV6-1, the J call TRBJ2-7, with D possibly TRBD2 on 5 matching bases. This CDR3 is built from 15 residues. Trimming cost V 2 bases and J 0 bases, with 11 bases left between them. Germline V CDR1 and CDR2: MNHNS, SASEGT.